Following are 11 T cell receptor beta chains from one sample sequenced in a study of identifying expanded T cells in peripheral blood. The data were produced by immunoSEQ multiplex PCR, yet TCRdb's version contains in-frame clones alone and is incomplete. In the table there are about 100,000 clones, around nine tenths of which are singletons. Sequencing was carried out using blood. The receptors shown here come from a person aged 18 to 75 in good health.

The DNA of the CDR3 is TGTGCCAGCAGCTTGTCGAGGGAGCAGTACTTC. Protein: CASSLSREQYF. This chain connects TRBV5-6 to TRBJ2-7; D uncertain. Germline-derived CDR1 and CDR2 are SGHDT and YYEEEE. V was clipped by 1 base and J by 7 bases, with 6 bases between them. The CDR3 consists of 11 residues.

CDR3 protein: CASSLEGTGGGAEQPQHF. DNA of the CDR3: TGTGCCAGCAGCTTAGAAGGGACAGGGGGCGGTGCAGAGCAGCCCCAGCATTTT. The rearrangement uses TRBV13 and TRBJ1-5, with TRBD1 matching over 12 bases. Germline-derived CDR1 and CDR2 are PRHDT and FYEKMQ (reference sequence). Unmatched junction bases numbered 11, after V lost 1 base and J lost 7 bases. This CDR3 spans 18 amino acids.

J is TRBJ2-1 and V is TRBV7-6; D possibly corresponds to TRBD1 (6 bases). Trimming shortened V by 5 bases and J by 1 base, and 15 bases separated the two germline ends. CDR3 length equals 16 residues. The germline V gene has CDR1 SGHVS and CDR2 FNYEAQ. The CDR3 sequence is CASSTLQGRSYNEQFF. The CDR3 DNA reads as TGTGCCAGCAGCACCTTACAGGGAAGGTCCTACAATGAGCAGTTCTTC.

The chain couples TRBV10-3 to TRBJ1-2; D not resolved. The germline V gene encodes CDR1 ENHRY and CDR2 SYGVKD. The CDR3 contains 13 residues. Trimming left V 2 bases short and J 2 bases short, with 6 bases between. CDR3 in amino acids: CAISERTNYGYTF. The CDR3 DNA reads TGTGCCATCAGTGAGAGGACGAACTATGGCTACACCTTC.

The chain combines TRBV9 with TRBJ1-5; no firm D call. V lost 0 bases to trimming and J lost 7 bases, with 11 bases between them. This CDR3 is 14 amino acids long. Per the germline V gene, CDR1 is SGDLS and CDR2 is YYNGEE. DNA of the CDR3: TGTGCCAGCAGCGTAGATGGAGGGCGACAGCCCCAGCATTTT. Amino acids: CASSVDGGRQPQHF.

This clone was seen only a few times. The J gene is TRBJ2-3, the V gene TRBV10-3; TRBD1 aligns across 9 bases. Germline values: CDR1 ENHRY, CDR2 SYGVKD. The CDR3 contains 15 residues. With V trimmed by 7 bases and J by 4 bases, 9 bases remained unmatched. Written as DNA, the CDR3 is TGTGCCATCACTATGGGACAGGGAGGTGCAGATACGCAGTATTTT. Amino acid sequence: CAITMGQGGADTQYF.

V gene TRBV19 combines with J gene TRBJ2-2; maybe TRBD2 (5 bases). The V end lost 3 bases, the J end lost 5 bases, and 16 bases lay between the germline ends. The germline V gene encodes CDR1 LNHDA and CDR2 SQIVND (reference sequence). The length of the CDR3 is 16 residues. The CDR3 loop is CASSIEGAMRTGELFF. CDR3 nucleotides: TGTGCCAGTAGTATCGAGGGAGCTATGAGGACCGGGGAGCTGTTTTTT.

This clone was detected once. The chain combines TRBV11-3 with TRBJ2-7, with D possibly TRBD1 on 6 matching bases. V was trimmed by 2 bases and J by 6 bases, leaving 11 bases between them. Germline CDR1 reads SGHNT; CDR2 reads YENEEA. This CDR3 is built from 13 residues. The CDR3, as DNA: TGTGCCAGCAGCTTAAACAGGGCCACCGAGCAGTACTTC. Translation gives CASSLNRATEQYF.

This sequence joins TRBV7-9 and TRBJ2-2; D is unresolved. The V end lost 1 base, the J end lost 8 bases, and 5 bases lay between the germline ends. The CDR3 is made up of 12 amino acids. Germline CDR1 reads SEHNR; CDR2 reads FQNEAQ (reference sequence). The DNA for the CDR3 is TGTGCCAGCAGCTTAGATACAGGGGAGCTGTTTTTT. This sequence encodes CASSLDTGELFF.

Points on this clone: At one end, the junction sequence differs from germline, possibly due to a read error. V and J are TRBV5-4 and TRBJ2-7, with D tentatively TRBD1 (5 bases). The germline gives CDR1 SGHNT, CDR2 YYREEE (reference sequence). This CDR3 is 15 amino acids long. The CDR3 bases are TGCGCCAGCAGCCATAACAGGCTAGGGTCCTACGAGCAGTACTTC. Its protein product is CASSHNRLGSYEQYF.

The chain has TRBV13 and TRBJ1-4, with D possibly being TRBD1 (5 bases). The V gene's germline CDR1 is PRHDT and CDR2 FYEKMQ (reference sequence). This CDR3 spans 16 amino acids. V was clipped by 1 base and J by 8 bases, with 17 bases between them. The CDR3 nucleotides read TGTGCCAGCAGCTTAGCTCAGGGACCCCGCTCGGAAAAACTGTTTTTT. Protein product: CASSLAQGPRSEKLFF.